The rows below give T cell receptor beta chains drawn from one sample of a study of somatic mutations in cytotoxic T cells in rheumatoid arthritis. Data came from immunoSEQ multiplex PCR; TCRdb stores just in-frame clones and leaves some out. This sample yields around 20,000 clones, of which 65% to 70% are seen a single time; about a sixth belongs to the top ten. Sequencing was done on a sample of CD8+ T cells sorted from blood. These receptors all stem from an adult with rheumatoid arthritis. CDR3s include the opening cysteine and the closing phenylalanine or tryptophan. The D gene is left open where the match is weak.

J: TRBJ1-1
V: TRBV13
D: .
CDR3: CASSFPGIEAFF

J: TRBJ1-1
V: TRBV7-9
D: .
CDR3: CASSLGVTEAFF

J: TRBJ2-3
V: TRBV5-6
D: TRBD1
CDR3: CASSWEDRGTQYF

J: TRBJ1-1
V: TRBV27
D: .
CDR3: CASSLARRGNTEAFF

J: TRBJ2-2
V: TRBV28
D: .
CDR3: CASSFLTGELFF

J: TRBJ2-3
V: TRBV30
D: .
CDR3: CAWSVGGALTDTQYF

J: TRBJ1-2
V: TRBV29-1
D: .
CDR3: CSVEWRENYGYTF

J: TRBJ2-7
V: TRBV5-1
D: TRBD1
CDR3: CASSLAQGVRDEQYF

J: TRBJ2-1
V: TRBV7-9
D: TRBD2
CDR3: CASSLGVGGNYNEQFF

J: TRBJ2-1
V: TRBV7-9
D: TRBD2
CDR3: CASSLLAGGMNEQFF

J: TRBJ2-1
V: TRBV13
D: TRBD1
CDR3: CASSSGQFDNEQFF

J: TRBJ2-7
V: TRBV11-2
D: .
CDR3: CASARGSTEDEQYF

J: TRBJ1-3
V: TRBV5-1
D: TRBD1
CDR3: CASSPGQGSGNTIYF

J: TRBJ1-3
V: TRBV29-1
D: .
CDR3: CSVETGNGNTIYF

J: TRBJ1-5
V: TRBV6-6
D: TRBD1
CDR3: CASSSPTGGNQPQHF

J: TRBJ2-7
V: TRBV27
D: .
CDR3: CATGQPAYEQYF

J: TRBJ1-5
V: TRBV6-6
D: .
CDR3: CASTLNSNQPQHF

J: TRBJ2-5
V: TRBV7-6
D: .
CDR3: CASSLDGGETQYF

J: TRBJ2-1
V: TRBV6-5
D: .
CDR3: CASSYGASSYNEQFF

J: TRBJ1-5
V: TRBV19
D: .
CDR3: CATTFRDEHSNQPQHF

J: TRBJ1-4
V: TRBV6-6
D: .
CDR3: CASSYGEKLFF

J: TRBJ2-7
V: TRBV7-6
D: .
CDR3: CASSLVGGDGGEQYF

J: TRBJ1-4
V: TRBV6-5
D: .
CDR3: CASSQSNEKLFF

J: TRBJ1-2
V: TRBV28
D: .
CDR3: CASSLTVGGGYTF

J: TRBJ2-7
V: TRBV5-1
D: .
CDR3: CASSQGLAYEQYF